The T cell receptor (beta chain) under discussion was sequenced for a study of CD8+ T cells in alopecia areata. It was cDNA, reverse transcribed from extracted RNA, that served as the sequencing template. The assay was immunoSEQ multiplex PCR, and TCRdb's table has in-frame clones only and misses some. The profile shows about 180,000 clones, approximately 55% of them singletons. Treatment here: oral pan-JAK inhibitor, 5-10 mg twice daily. The input for sequencing was CD8+ T cells sorted from blood, taken at week 24, from a patient treated with tofacitinib. This receptor was obtained from a human donor with alopecia areata.

CDR3 coding DNA: TGTGCCAGCAGTGAAGGGCGGGCTAGCGGGGCCTACGAGCAGTACTTC. Translated: CASSEGRASGAYEQYF. The rearrangement links TRBV2 to TRBJ2-7; 9 positions match TRBD2. The CDR3 length is 16 residues. The V and J ends lost 1 base and 2 bases, in that order; junction bases with no gene match: 6. Looked up from germline, CDR1 is SNHLY and CDR2 is FYNNEI.